Shown below are 16 T cell receptor beta chains from a single sample sequenced in a study of cytomegalovirus exposure and HLA in healthy donors (dated 2017 in TCRdb). Library preparation employed the immunoSEQ multiplex PCR assay. For the multiplex PCR, a mixture combining 60 forward primers for TCR Vbeta segments and 13 reverse primers for TCR Jbeta segments was used. Entries here come from immuneACCESS through TCRdb and include only in-frame sequences with V and J called. Some clones fail to appear in such tables; in the studies checked, an unresolved V gene covers under half of the shortfall, and the cause of the remainder is unknown. In all, the sample holds about 150,000 clones, and approximately 84% of those were seen once. 6.3% of the sample rests with the top ten. The specimen was PBMCs. The receptors come from a male donor in good health and CMV-seropositive.

The rearrangement links TRBV5-6 to TRBJ2-7, with 7 bases matching TRBD2. CDR3 size: 13 residues. After removal of 7 bases from V and 0 bases from J, the junction contained 4 bases not matched to a gene. The germline V gene encodes CDR1 SGHDT and CDR2 YYEEEE. CDR3 protein: CASAGLVSYEQYF. As DNA, the CDR3 is TGTGCCAGCGCCGGACTAGTCTCCTACGAGCAGTACTTC.

J is TRBJ2-3 and V is TRBV7-8; D is ambiguous. Trimming took 8 bases from V and 0 from J, leaving 27 bases between them. Germline CDR1 reads SGHVS; CDR2 reads FQNEAQ. The CDR3 covers 19 residues. The CDR3 nucleotides read TGTGCCAGCGGCTCCAGCTCCAGCCCCTTAAGCGCGAGCACAGATACGCAGTATTTT. Amino acids: CASGSSSSPLSASTDTQYF.

The V gene is TRBV7-6, the J gene TRBJ2-7; TRBD2 matches at 13 bases. The germline gives CDR1 SGHVS, CDR2 FNYEAQ. The CDR3 has 15 residues. V lost 5 bases, J lost 2 bases, and 3 bases stayed unmatched. In DNA, the CDR3 is TGTGCCAGCAGCCACGGGACTAGCGGGACCTACGAGCAGTACTTC. Encoded protein: CASSHGTSGTYEQYF. Full variable domain (remainder filled in from reference TRBV7-6 and TRBJ2-7): GAGVSQSPRYKVTKRGQDVALRCDPISGHVSLYWYRQALGQGPEFLTYFNYEAQQDKSGLPNDRFSAERPEGSISTLTIQRTEQRDSAMYRCASSHGTSGTYEQYFGPGTRLTVT.

This clone was observed a handful of times. A junction end diverges from the germline sequence, so it may reflect a read error. DNA for the CDR3: TGTGCCAGCAGCCAAGCGGCTCAAACCGGGACCGGGGAGCTGTTTTTT. Residues: CASSQAAQTGTGELFF. The chain joins TRBV4-1 to TRBJ2-2; the D gene is possibly TRBD2 (5 bases). The CDR3 is 16 amino acids. CDR1 MGHRA and CDR2 YSYEKL come from the germline V gene.

The chain is built from TRBV13 and TRBJ2-2; D is possibly TRBD1 (5 bases). The CDR3 is 13 amino acids. The V gene's germline CDR1 is PRHDT and CDR2 FYEKMQ (reference sequence). Trimming removed 2 bases from V and 4 bases from J, with 5 bases in between. Written as DNA, the CDR3 is TGTGCCAGCAGCTTACAGGGCACCGGGGAGCTGTTTTTT. The encoded protein is CASSLQGTGELFF.

The chain links TRBV29-1 to TRBJ2-2; D not resolved. Trimming shortened V by 7 bases and J by 0 bases, and 15 bases separated the two germline ends. The CDR3 is 15 amino acids. The germline V gene has CDR1 SQVTM and CDR2 ANQGSEA. The CDR3: CSAIPAATNTGELFF. DNA for the CDR3: TGCAGCGCTATCCCCGCGGCTACGAACACCGGGGAGCTGTTTTTT.

Only one count was recorded for this clone. The V and J genes are TRBV5-6 and TRBJ1-6; D remains ambiguous. CDR1 SGHDT and CDR2 YYEEEE come from the germline V gene. The length of the CDR3 is 15 residues. Trimming stripped 3 bases from V and 8 bases from J, with 15 bases between. CDR3 loop: CASSSPRAAHSPLHF. CDR3 DNA sequence: TGTGCCAGCAGCTCCCCGCGGGCAGCACATTCACCCCTCCACTTT.

V gene TRBV19 combines with J gene TRBJ2-2, with D perhaps TRBD1 (6 bases). Germline lookup yields CDR1 LNHDA and CDR2 SQIVND (reference sequence). V was clipped by 3 bases and J by 9 bases, with 17 bases between them. The CDR3 is 15 amino acids. DNA for the CDR3: TGTGCCAGTAGTATCCCGTCGCAGGGGAAGCGGGAGCTGTTTTTT. Translating gives CASSIPSQGKRELFF.

This rearrangement joins TRBV2 to TRBJ2-5; TRBD1 matches at 8 bases. With 7 bases clipped from V and 3 bases from J, the junction kept 22 bases outside the gene matches. The CDR3 consists of 19 residues. Per the germline V gene, CDR1 is SNHLY and CDR2 is FYNNEI. CDR3 region: CASKWGQEPTIRPEETQYF. The CDR3 nucleotides read TGTGCCAGCAAATGGGGACAGGAGCCGACGATTAGGCCTGAAGAGACCCAGTACTTC.

The chain combines TRBV5-1 with TRBJ2-1; D is perhaps TRBD2 (6 bases). Germline assignment: CDR1 SGHRS and CDR2 YFSETQ. This CDR3 contains 17 residues. Trimming took 4 bases from V and 0 from J, leaving 17 bases between them. In nucleotides, the CDR3 is TGCGCCAGCAGCCCGAGGGGACTGGACCACTCCTACAATGAGCAGTTCTTC. Its protein product is CASSPRGLDHSYNEQFF. Full variable domain (outside the CDR3, taken from reference TRBV5-1 and TRBJ2-1): KAGVTQTPRYLIKTRGQQVTLSCSPISGHRSVSWYQQTPGQGLQFLFEYFSETQRNKGNFPGRFSGRQFSNSRSEMNVSTLELGDSALYLCASSPRGLDHSYNEQFFGPGTRLTVL.

This clone was observed a few times. The chain couples TRBV18 to TRBJ1-1; no clear D gene. Trimming cost V 1 base and J 6 bases, with 6 bases left between them. Germline V gene lookup returns CDR1 KGHSH and CDR2 LQKENI. The CDR3 extends over 12 amino acids. The DNA for the CDR3 is TGTGCCAGCTCACCACGCGGCCCTGAAGCTTTCTTT. It yields the protein CASSPRGPEAFF.

The chain joins TRBV6-5 to TRBJ2-3, with 8 bases fitting TRBD1. From germline, CDR1 is MNHEY and CDR2 SVGAGI. The junction had 6 bases not matched to a gene; V was cut back by 7 bases and J by 0 bases. The CDR3 spans 15 residues. In DNA, the CDR3 is TGTGCCAGCACCGATCGGACAGGGAGCACAGATACGCAGTATTTT. It encodes CASTDRTGSTDTQYF.

This chain uses TRBV4-2 with TRBJ2-7; D may be TRBD1 (6 bases). Trimming left V 4 bases short and J 4 bases short, with 14 bases between. The CDR3 totals 14 residues. The germline V gene encodes CDR1 LGHNA and CDR2 YNFKEQ. The CDR3 DNA is TGTGCCAGCAGCCCTGCCAGGGGCCAATACGAGCAGTACTTC. Residues: CASSPARGQYEQYF.

The rearrangement joins TRBV2 to TRBJ1-1, with 8 bases identical to TRBD1. The germline gives CDR1 SNHLY, CDR2 FYNNEI. The CDR3 contains 17 residues. V lost 8 bases to trimming and J lost 7 bases; unmatched junction nucleotides: 21. CDR3 region: CASSKGVYRGGKNEAFF. In DNA, the CDR3 is TGTGCCAGCTCGAAGGGGGTCTACAGGGGGGGTAAAAATGAAGCTTTCTTT.

The CDR3 bases are TGTGCCAGCACTAGCGGGAGTACCTACGAGCAGTACTTC. Its translation: CASTSGSTYEQYF. The chain couples TRBV6-5 to TRBJ2-7, with TRBD2 matching over 10 bases. Germline V gene sequence: CDR1 MNHEY, CDR2 SVGAGI. This CDR3 comprises 13 residues. The V and J ends lost 7 bases and 2 bases, in that order; junction bases with no gene match: 2.

The chain employs TRBV5-1 and TRBJ2-2; 9 nucleotides line up with TRBD1. V was pared by 1 base and J by 9 bases, with 7 bases of the junction left unmatched. Per the germline V gene, CDR1 is SGHRS and CDR2 is YFSETQ. There are 15 residues in the CDR3. CDR3 region: CASSLYWTGDRELFF. In DNA form, the CDR3 reads TGCGCCAGCAGCTTGTATTGGACAGGGGACCGGGAGCTGTTTTTT.